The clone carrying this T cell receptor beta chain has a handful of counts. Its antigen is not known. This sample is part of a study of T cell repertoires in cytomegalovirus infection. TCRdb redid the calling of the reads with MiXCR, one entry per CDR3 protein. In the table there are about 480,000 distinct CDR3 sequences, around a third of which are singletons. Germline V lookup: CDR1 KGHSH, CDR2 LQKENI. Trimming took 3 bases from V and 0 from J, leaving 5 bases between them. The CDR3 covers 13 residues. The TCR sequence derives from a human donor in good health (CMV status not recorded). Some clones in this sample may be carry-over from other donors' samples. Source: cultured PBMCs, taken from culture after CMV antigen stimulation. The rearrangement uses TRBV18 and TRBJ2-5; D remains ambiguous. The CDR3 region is CASSPRHQETQYF. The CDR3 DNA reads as TGTGCCAGCTCACCGCGGCACCAAGAGACCCAGTACTTC.